The sequence of this T cell receptor beta chain was determined in a study of CD8 T cells in ankylosing spondylitis. Study conclusions and caveats: In ankylosing spondylitis blood, a motif of 7 to 9 highly homologous TCR beta variants appeared characteristic. Clones linked to disease, bearing a CD8+ phenotype, were relatively rare in peripheral blood. There was reportedly significant enrichment of clones that were disease-linked in matched ankylosing spondylitis synovial fluid.

Germline V lookup: CDR1 SGHAT, CDR2 FQNNGV. This CDR3 is built from 16 residues. The ends were cut back, 2 bases at V and 0 bases at J, with 14 bases in the middle. In its sample, this clonotype was seen many times. Its antigen is as yet unknown. TCRdb re-called the 5' RACE reads with MiXCR, one entry per CDR3 protein. The table includes under 250,000 distinct CDR3 sequences, about 11% detected once. The source material was blood, either unsorted or a sorted T cell fraction (not recorded which). The chain couples TRBV11-2 to TRBJ2-7, with no clear D. This TCR was sampled from a male donor with ankylosing spondylitis or in good health (not recorded which). The CDR3 sequence is CASSLPSGLSSYEQYF. In nucleotides, the CDR3 is TGTGCCAGCAGCTTACCCTCGGGCTTGAGCTCCTACGAGCAGTACTTC.